These 32 T cell receptor beta chains originate from one sample sequenced in a study of CD8+ T cells in alopecia areata. Noted treatment: oral pan-JAK inhibitor, 5-10 mg twice daily. Reverse transcription of extracted RNA yielded cDNA, which provided the sequencing template. Only in-frame clones appear in the TCRdb table, and some are missing; sequencing was by immunoSEQ multiplex PCR. The sample holds 200,000 to 250,000 clones, roughly 56% seen once. This specimen consisted of CD4+ T cells sorted from blood, obtained at week 4, from a patient treated with tofacitinib. The receptors stem from a human donor with alopecia areata.

The chain employs TRBV29-1 and TRBJ2-7; D is undetermined. The CDR3 consists of 13 residues. Looked up from germline, CDR1 is SQVTM and CDR2 is ANQGSEA. The V end lost 4 bases, the J end lost 0 bases, and 10 bases lay between the germline ends. The CDR3 reads CSVARQASYEQYF. The CDR3, as DNA: TGCAGCGTTGCTCGGCAGGCCTCCTACGAGCAGTACTTC.

The chain is built from TRBV5-1 and TRBJ2-3; D uncertain. The CDR3 totals 12 residues. Germline CDR1 reads SGHRS; CDR2 reads YFSETQ. V lost 4 bases and J lost 2, with 5 bases in between. Here the CDR3 DNA reads TGCGCCAGCAGCGACAACACAGATACGCAGTATTTT. It yields the protein CASSDNTDTQYF.

This chain uses TRBV29-1 with TRBJ1-2, with D perhaps TRBD1 (6 bases). The CDR3 spans 12 residues. V was trimmed by 2 bases and J by 7 bases, leaving 11 bases between them. Germline V gene lookup returns CDR1 SQVTM and CDR2 ANQGSEA. CDR3 region: CSVETRGSGYTF. CDR3 sequence (DNA): TGCAGCGTTGAAACTAGGGGGAGTGGCTACACCTTC.

The V call is TRBV5-1, the J call TRBJ1-2, with a tentative D call TRBD1 (6 bases). The germline gives CDR1 SGHRS, CDR2 YFSETQ. The CDR3 covers 14 residues. Trimming took off 1 base at V and 4 bases at J, with 11 bases between the two ends. The CDR3 sequence: CASSLTDSSYGYTF. CDR3 nucleotides: TGCGCCAGCAGCTTGACGGACAGCTCCTATGGCTACACCTTC.

With regard to this clone: The same CDR3 can be traced to other DNA sequences in this sample. The chain couples TRBV5-1 to TRBJ2-3, with 10 bases fitting TRBD2. The CDR3 loop spans 16 amino acids. V gave up 1 base and J gave up 2 bases; unmatched junction bases: 4. Germline-derived CDR1 and CDR2 are SGHRS and YFSETQ. CDR3 protein: CASSLRAGGSTDTQYF. In DNA, the CDR3 is TGCGCCAGCAGCTTGAGAGCGGGGGGGTCCACAGATACGCAGTATTTT. Full variable domain (outside the CDR3, taken from reference TRBV5-1 and TRBJ2-3): KAGVTQTPRYLIKTRGQQVTLSCSPISGHRSVSWYQQTPGQGLQFLFEYFSETQRNKGNFPGRFSGRQFSNSRSEMNVSTLELGDSALYLCASSLRAGGSTDTQYFGPGTRLTVL.

This chain uses TRBV9 with TRBJ2-5; D uncertain. CDR3 length: 14 residues. V dropped 0 bases and J dropped 5 bases, with 11 bases sitting between them. Germline V gene data show CDR1 as SGDLS and CDR2 as YYNGEE. The CDR3 sequence: CASSVGLDRETQYF. CDR3 DNA: TGTGCCAGCAGCGTAGGCTTAGACCGGGAGACCCAGTACTTC.

The chain carries TRBV2 and TRBJ2-1; D is ambiguous. The length of the CDR3 is 12 residues. The germline V gene has CDR1 SNHLY and CDR2 FYNNEI. V was pared by 8 bases and J by 5 bases, with 10 bases between. CDR3 sequence reads: CASYTSDNEQFF. Written as DNA, the CDR3 is TGTGCCAGCTATACGTCAGACAATGAGCAGTTCTTC.

The chain uses TRBV30 and TRBJ2-7; TRBD1 matches 10 bases. The CDR3 length is 15 residues. The V gene end was trimmed by 4 bases and the J gene end by 4 bases; junction bases not matched to a gene: 10. In germline, CDR1 is GTSNPN, CDR2 SVGIG (reference sequence). CDR3 amino acids: CAWNQGTGARYEQYF. The CDR3 nucleotides read TGTGCCTGGAATCAAGGGACAGGGGCGCGTTACGAGCAGTACTTC. Full variable domain (missing parts from reference TRBV30 and TRBJ2-7): SQTIHQWPATLVQPVGSPLSLECTVEGTSNPNLYWYRQAAGRGLQLLFYSVGIGQISSEVPQNLSASRPQDRQFILSSKKLLLSDSGFYLCAWNQGTGARYEQYFGPGTRLTVT.

The V gene is TRBV30, the J gene TRBJ1-1; tentatively, D is TRBD1 (5 bases). Trimming cost V 4 bases and J 3 bases, with 9 bases left between them. The CDR3 sequence is 12 residues long. The V gene's germline CDR1 is GTSNPN and CDR2 SVGIG (reference sequence). The CDR3 loop is CAWKRGYTEAFF. Written as DNA, the CDR3 is TGTGCCTGGAAGAGGGGTTACACTGAAGCTTTCTTT.

The genes are TRBV11-2 and TRBJ2-5, with 8 bases aligning to TRBD1. V lost 1 base to trimming and J lost 9 bases; unmatched junction nucleotides: 10. This CDR3 contains 15 residues. Per the germline V gene, CDR1 is SGHAT and CDR2 is FQNNGV. CDR3 loop: CASSLGTGPWEPQYF. CDR3 coding DNA: TGTGCCAGCAGCTTAGGGACAGGGCCGTGGGAGCCCCAGTACTTC.

In this sample, this clone turned up a few times. The gene calls are TRBV30 and TRBJ2-2; no clear D. The CDR3 is 12 amino acids. Germline V lookup: CDR1 GTSNPN, CDR2 SVGIG (reference sequence). The V end was cut by 2 bases, the J end by 5 bases, with 6 bases between. CDR3 in DNA: TGTGCCTGGAGTCCAAGGACCGGGGAGCTGTTTTTT. This sequence encodes CAWSPRTGELFF.

The V and J genes are TRBV18 and TRBJ1-1; TRBD1 aligns across 7 bases. The CDR3 length is 13 residues. Germline assignment: CDR1 KGHSH and CDR2 LQKENI. The junction had 7 bases not matched to a gene; V was cut back by 5 bases and J by 7 bases. The CDR3 DNA sequence: TGTGCCAGCTCATCAATTACAGGGGATGAAGCTTTCTTT. Translation: CASSSITGDEAFF.

The V and J genes are TRBV25-1 and TRBJ2-7, with unresolved D. The V gene's germline CDR1 is MGHDK and CDR2 SYGVNS. This CDR3 region has 12 residues. V was shortened by 5 bases and J by 9 bases, with 14 bases between the two germline ends. CDR3 loop: CASSRGKFGQYF. CDR3 bases: TGTGCCAGCAGTAGAGGCAAGTTTGGGCAGTACTTC.

This chain uses TRBV30 with TRBJ2-2; no reliable D call. V was shortened by 0 bases and J by 8 bases, with 10 bases between the two germline ends. The CDR3 has 13 amino acids. Germline V gene lookup returns CDR1 GTSNPN and CDR2 SVGIG (reference sequence). For the CDR3, the DNA is TGTGCCTGGAGTGTAATAGTTCCGGGGGAGCTGTTTTTT. Translated: CAWSVIVPGELFF.

This clone was seen more than once but under ten times. The junction departs from germline at one end; a sequencing error may be responsible. The rearrangement links TRBV2 to TRBJ2-5; tentative D call: TRBD2 (5 bases). Germline V gene sequence: CDR1 SNHLY, CDR2 FYNNEI. This CDR3 is built from 11 residues. The CDR3 loop reads CASSEEAPTDF. In DNA form, the CDR3 reads TGTGCCAGCAGTGAGGAGGCCCCTACGGACTTC.

The rearrangement joins TRBV29-1 to TRBJ1-4, with D unresolved. Trimming took off 1 base at V and 6 bases at J, with 3 bases between the two ends. Germline-derived CDR1 and CDR2 are SQVTM and ANQGSEA. The CDR3 contains 11 residues. The CDR3 DNA sequence: TGCAGCGTTGAAGGGGATGAAAAACTGTTTTTT. Translating it yields CSVEGDEKLFF. Based on the CDR3 plus reference TRBV29-1 and TRBJ1-4, the full variable domain is SAVISQKPSRDICQRGTSLTIQCQVDSQVTMMFWYRQQPGQSLTLIATANQGSEATYESGFVIDKFPISRPNLTFSTLTVSNMSPEDSSIYLCSVEGDEKLFFGSGTQLSVL.

The rearrangement joins TRBV27 to TRBJ2-3; no clear D. The germline V and J ends were trimmed by 2 bases and 8 bases, with 17 bases remaining between them. The CDR3 length is 15 residues. CDR1 is MNHEY and CDR2 is SMNVEV in the germline V gene (reference sequence). The CDR3 sequence: CASSLRQNLLSTQYF. DNA of the CDR3: TGTGCCAGCAGTTTAAGGCAGAACCTCCTGTCTACGCAGTATTTT.

This clone came up a few times. Other DNA sequences of this sample code for an identical CDR3. The V call is TRBV29-1, the J call TRBJ1-5, with 7 bases matching TRBD1. Germline assignment: CDR1 SQVTM and CDR2 ANQGSEA. This CDR3 is 13 amino acids long. V trimming: 6 bases; J trimming: 5 bases; junction bases outside the gene matches: 7. CDR3 sequence (DNA): TGCAGCGTGGGTGAGGGGGCGGATCAGCCCCAGCATTTT. Its protein product is CSVGEGADQPQHF.

This chain connects TRBV5-4 to TRBJ2-7; 7 positions agree with TRBD1. Germline CDR1 SGHNT, CDR2 YYREEE (reference sequence). The J segment lost 5 bases and the V segment lost 6 bases, leaving 8 bases of the junction unmatched. There are 13 residues in the CDR3. CDR3 residues: CASTTDRVNEQYF. The CDR3, as DNA: TGTGCCAGCACCACTGACAGGGTAAACGAGCAGTACTTC. The full variable domain, in which reference TRBV5-4 and TRBJ2-7 provide the parts outside the CDR3, is ETGVTQSPTHLIKTRGQQVTLRCSSQSGHNTVSWYQQALGQGPQFIFQYYREEENGRGNFPPRFSGLQFPNYSSELNVNALELDDSALYLCASTTDRVNEQYFGPGTRLTVT.

This clone was recorded once. The chain employs TRBV6-1 and TRBJ1-2, with TRBD1 matching 8 bases. This CDR3 region has 18 residues. The germline CDR1 and CDR2 sequences are MNHNS and SASEGT. J lost 5 bases, V lost 1 base, and 15 bases had no gene match. CDR3 sequence reads: CASSEDRAAGGNLYGYTF. In nucleotides, the CDR3 is TGTGCCAGCAGTGAAGATAGGGCGGCAGGGGGCAATCTGTATGGCTACACCTTC.

Concerning this clone: Since no conserved phenylalanine or tryptophan closes the CDR3, a read error is the likely cause. The DNA is omitted, as the CDR3 cannot be located on it reliably, and the CDR3 follows TCRdb's listing. This chain connects TRBV27 to TRBJ2-7. The CDR3 comprises 12 residues, both ends counted. CDR1 MNHEY and CDR2 SMNVEV come from the germline V gene (reference sequence). The CDR3 is CASSSPRTWVLL.

The rearrangement links TRBV29-1 to TRBJ1-2; D perhaps matches TRBD1 (5 bases). Germline V gene lookup returns CDR1 SQVTM and CDR2 ANQGSEA. V was cut by 1 base and J by 4 bases, with 16 bases left in between. This CDR3 is 15 amino acids long. As DNA, the CDR3 is TGCAGCGTTGAAGGGGACGGAACCTCTTTCTATGGCTACACCTTC. Protein product: CSVEGDGTSFYGYTF. The full variable domain, completed using reference TRBV29-1 and TRBJ1-2, is SAVISQKPSRDICQRGTSLTIQCQVDSQVTMMFWYRQQPGQSLTLIATANQGSEATYESGFVIDKFPISRPNLTFSTLTVSNMSPEDSSIYLCSVEGDGTSFYGYTFGSGTRLTVV.

In its sample, this clone was seen a few times. The chain recombines TRBV5-6 with TRBJ2-5, with 8 nucleotides matching TRBD1. The CDR3 contains 13 residues. Germline CDR1 is SGHDT and CDR2 is YYEEEE. V lost 4 bases to trimming and J lost 5 bases; unmatched junction nucleotides: 4. CDR3 amino acids: CASSRSGGETQYF. The CDR3 coding sequence is TGTGCCAGCAGCCGATCAGGGGGCGAGACCCAGTACTTC.

The J gene is TRBJ2-2, the V gene TRBV6-6; 11 bases agree with TRBD1. V dropped 7 bases and J dropped 0; count of bases not matched to a gene: 1. Germline V lookup: CDR1 MNHNY, CDR2 SVGAGI (reference sequence). This CDR3 has 15 amino acids. DNA for the CDR3: TGTGCCAGCAAGGGACAGGGGGCGAACACCGGGGAGCTGTTTTTT. It codes for CASKGQGANTGELFF.

This rearrangement joins TRBV13 to TRBJ2-3; D is possibly TRBD1 (5 bases). V dropped 11 bases and J dropped 5 bases, with 17 bases sitting between them. Germline V CDR1 and CDR2: PRHDT, FYEKMQ (reference sequence). This CDR3 has 13 amino acids. The CDR3 sequence is CASKQAGRDTQYF. CDR3 DNA sequence: TGTGCCTCGAAACAAGCAGGGCGAGATACGCAGTATTTT. Looking up the rest from reference TRBV13 and TRBJ2-3 gives the full variable domain: AAGVIQSPRHLIKEKRETATLKCYPIPRHDTVYWYQQGPGQDPQFLISFYEKMQSDKGSIPDRFSAQQFSDYHSELNMSSLELGDSALYFCASKQAGRDTQYFGPGTRLTVL.

This clone showed up just once. The rearrangement uses TRBV7-6 and TRBJ1-1, with 7 bases lining up with TRBD1. The CDR3 has 14 amino acids. CDR1 and CDR2 (germline): SGHVS, FNYEAQ. V dropped 5 bases and J dropped 5; count of bases not matched to a gene: 8. CDR3 sequence: CASSTRQGQTEAFF. The DNA of the CDR3 is TGTGCCAGCAGCACCAGACAGGGACAAACTGAAGCTTTCTTT.

This clone was observed a few times. CDR3 residues: CASSLALGSSYNEQFF. The CDR3 nucleotides are TGCGCCAGCAGCTTGGCCCTAGGGAGCTCCTACAATGAGCAGTTCTTC. The chain carries TRBV5-1 and TRBJ2-1, with a tentative D call TRBD2 (5 bases). CDR1 SGHRS and CDR2 YFSETQ come from the germline V gene. V was pared by 0 bases and J by 0 bases, with 10 bases between. The CDR3 consists of 16 residues.

Here the CDR3 DNA reads TGTGCCTGGAGTAATATCGATGGATGGGGAGATGGCTACACCTTC. Amino acids: CAWSNIDGWGDGYTF. This chain uses TRBV30 with TRBJ1-2; D not resolved. CDR1 GTSNPN and CDR2 SVGIG come from the germline V gene (reference sequence). This CDR3 is built from 15 residues. Deletions cut 2 bases from V and 6 bases from J, with 19 bases between.

The chain combines TRBV2 with TRBJ1-1; D remains unclear. V shed 7 bases and J shed 1 base, with 4 bases lying between them. CDR1 is SNHLY and CDR2 is FYNNEI in the germline V gene. CDR3 size: 11 residues. CDR3 sequence (DNA): TGTGCCAGCACTTGGAACACTGAAGCTTTCTTT. This sequence encodes CASTWNTEAFF.

In this sample, this clone turned up a few times. The chain employs TRBV7-2 and TRBJ1-2; TRBD1 agrees at 7 bases. Germline assignment: CDR1 SGHTA and CDR2 FQGNSA. The CDR3 consists of 16 residues. After removal of 8 bases from V and 4 bases from J, the junction contained 16 bases not matched to a gene. This CDR3 reads CASDSPGQQNFYGYTF. The CDR3 region has the DNA TGTGCCAGCGATTCCCCGGGACAGCAGAACTTCTATGGCTACACCTTC. Variable domain in full (rest from reference TRBV7-2 and TRBJ1-2): GAGVSQSPSNKVTEKGKDVELRCDPISGHTALYWYRQSLGQGLEFLIYFQGNSAPDKSGLPSDRFSAERTGGSVSTLTIQRTQQEDSAVYLCASDSPGQQNFYGYTFGSGTRLTVV.

The chain employs TRBV27 and TRBJ1-2; no clear D gene. This CDR3 contains 13 residues. V was shortened by 3 bases and J by 4 bases, with 9 bases between the two germline ends. Germline values: CDR1 MNHEY, CDR2 SMNVEV (reference sequence). Here the CDR3 reads CASSLKRSYGYTF. The CDR3 DNA follows: TGTGCCAGCAGTTTGAAACGGAGCTATGGCTACACCTTC.

The chain carries TRBV27 and TRBJ2-5, with D tentatively TRBD2 (5 bases). Looked up from germline, CDR1 is MNHEY and CDR2 is SMNVEV (reference sequence). V lost 5 bases to trimming and J lost 5 bases, with 18 bases between them. This CDR3 comprises 15 residues. CDR3 amino acids: CASSTGITRRETQYF. CDR3 DNA: TGTGCCAGCAGTACCGGGATCACGAGGAGGGAGACCCAGTACTTC.